This TCR beta chain was retrieved from a study of blood T cell repertoires in COVID-19. Study-level background: Material from acute and convalescent COVID-19 was sourced from the United States, Italy and Spain. The cDNA or gDNA used as material had been derived from T cells, B-cell-depleted T cells, or PBMCs.

In the authors' methods: Nucleated cell number was recorded as an estimate derived from reference gene primer amplification. Sequencing was performed with immunoSEQ multiplex PCR; in TCRdb, only in-frame clones are kept and a portion is missing. The V and J calls and clone size were taken over from that table, and D and trimming were inferred from the DNA. The sample holds about 96,000 clones, less than 85% seen once. Trimming stripped 5 bases from V and 1 base from J, with 7 bases between. Germline CDR1 reads WNHNN; CDR2 reads SYGVQD (reference sequence). This CDR3 spans 13 amino acids. The chain employs TRBV10-1 and TRBJ2-3; D is unresolved. This clonotype was obtained from a woman aged 60-75 years with acute or convalescent COVID-19. The source material was peripheral blood. CDR3 in amino acids: CASSNLGTDTQYF. The DNA of the CDR3 is TGCGCCAGCAGTAATCTCGGCACAGATACGCAGTATTTT.